The clone carrying this T cell receptor (beta chain) was detected many times. Its antigen is still unknown. The data originate from a study of response to subunit inactivated influenza vaccine. Findings and limits, study-wide: The authors suggested that every seasonal influenza vaccination recruits few new T cells.

This CDR3 region has 16 residues. With V trimmed by 5 bases and J by 2 bases, 8 bases remained unmatched. TCRdb reprocessed the RT-PCR reads with MiXCR, giving one entry per CDR3 protein. The sample contains 550,000 to 800,000 distinct CDR3 sequences, approximately 14% of which appear only once. The receptor was isolated from a man in his fifties who received an inactivated influenza vaccine. The gene calls are TRBV12-3 or TRBV12-4 and TRBJ2-1; 8 bases align to TRBD2. Sequencing used PBMCs from blood, obtained about 13 days after vaccination. Written as DNA, the CDR3 is TGTGCCAGCAGTCCAAAACTAGCGGATACCTACAATGAGCAGTTCTTC. Translation gives CASSPKLADTYNEQFF.